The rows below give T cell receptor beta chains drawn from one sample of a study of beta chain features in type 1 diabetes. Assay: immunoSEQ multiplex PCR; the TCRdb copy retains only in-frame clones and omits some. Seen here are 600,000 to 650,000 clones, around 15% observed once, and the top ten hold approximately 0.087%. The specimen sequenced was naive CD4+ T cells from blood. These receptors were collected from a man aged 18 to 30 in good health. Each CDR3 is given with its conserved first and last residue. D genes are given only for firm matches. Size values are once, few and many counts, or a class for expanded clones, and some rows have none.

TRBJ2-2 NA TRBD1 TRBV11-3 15 CASSLGTGNTGELFF TGTGCCAGCAGCTTAGGGACAGGGAACACCGGGGAGCTGTTTTTT
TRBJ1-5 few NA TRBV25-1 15 CASSEGARNSQPQHF TGTGCCAGCAGTGAAGGGGCTAGGAACAGTCAGCCCCAGCATTTT
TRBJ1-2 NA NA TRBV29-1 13 CSVIQTVHYGYTF TGCAGCGTCATTCAGACAGTACACTATGGCTACACCTTC
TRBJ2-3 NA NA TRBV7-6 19 CASSLGRFVGRVVTDTQYF TGTGCCAGCAGCTTAGGCCGTTTCGTGGGTAGGGTGGTCACAGATACGCAGTATTTT
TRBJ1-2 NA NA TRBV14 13 CASSQYQGFGYTF TGTGCCAGCAGCCAATATCAGGGTTTTGGCTACACCTTC
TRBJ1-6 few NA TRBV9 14 CASSARQGFSPLHF TGTGCCAGCAGCGCAAGGCAGGGGTTTTCACCCCTCCACTTT
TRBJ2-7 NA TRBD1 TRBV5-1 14 CASSPPGQSYEQYF TGCGCCAGCAGCCCGCCGGGACAGTCCTACGAGCAGTACTTC
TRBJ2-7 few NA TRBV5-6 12 CASRGPVERQYF TGTGCCAGCAGGGGCCCCGTTGAAAGGCAGTACTTC
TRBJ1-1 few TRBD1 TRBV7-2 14 CASRPTGGGTEAFF TGTGCCAGCAGACCCACAGGGGGTGGTACTGAAGCTTTCTTT
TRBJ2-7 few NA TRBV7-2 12 CASSSEIGMVFF TGTGCCAGCAGCTCCGAAATTGGCATGGTTTTTTTC
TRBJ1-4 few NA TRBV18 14 CASSPLLEGEKLFF TGTGCCAGCTCACCGCTTCTGGAGGGTGAAAAACTGTTTTTT
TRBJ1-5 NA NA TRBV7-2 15 CASSLSRGPHQPQHF TGTGCCAGCAGCTTGTCGAGGGGACCCCATCAGCCCCAGCATTTT
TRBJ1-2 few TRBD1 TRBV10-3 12 CAIGTGGYGYTF TGTGCCATCGGGACAGGGGGCTATGGCTACACCTTC
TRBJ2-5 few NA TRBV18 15 CASSPLLPGGETQYF TGTGCCAGCTCACCCCTCCTTCCAGGCGGAGAGACCCAGTACTTC
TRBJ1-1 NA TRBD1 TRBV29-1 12 CSVSQGGTEAFF TGCAGCGTTTCCCAGGGGGGCACTGAAGCTTTCTTT
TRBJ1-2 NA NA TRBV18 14 CASSPSTGNYGYTF TGTGCCAGCTCACCCTCTACAGGGAACTATGGCTACACCTTC
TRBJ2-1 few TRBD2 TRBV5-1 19 CASSESGTSGTPSYNEQFF TGCGCCAGCAGCGAGTCGGGGACTAGCGGGACGCCTTCCTACAATGAGCAGTTCTTC
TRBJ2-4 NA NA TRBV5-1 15 CASSLEGKMNSIQYF TGCGCCAGCAGCTTGGAAGGGAAGATGAATAGCATTCAGTACTTC
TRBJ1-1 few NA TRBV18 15 CASSLRHLMNTEAFF TGTGCCAGCTCACTACGACACCTCATGAACACTGAAGCTTTCTTT
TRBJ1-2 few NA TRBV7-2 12 CASSFGSYGYTF TGTGCCAGCAGCTTTGGGTCCTATGGCTACACCTTC
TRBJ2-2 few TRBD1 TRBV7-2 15 CASSLRQGNTGELFF TGTGCCAGCAGCTTAAGACAGGGAAACACCGGGGAGCTGTTTTTT
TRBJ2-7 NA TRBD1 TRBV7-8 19 CASSAGPGQGFRWSYEQYF TGTGCCAGCAGCGCAGGTCCCGGACAGGGGTTCAGGTGGAGCTACGAGCAGTACTTC
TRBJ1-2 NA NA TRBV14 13 CASSQGSFYGYTF TGTGCCAGCAGCCAAGGCTCGTTTTATGGCTACACCTTC
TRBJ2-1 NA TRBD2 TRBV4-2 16 CASSQESGRNYNEQFF TGTGCCAGCAGCCAGGAGAGCGGGAGAAACTATAATGAGCAGTTCTTC
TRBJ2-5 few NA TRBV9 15 CASSLSAGPQETQYF TGTGCCAGCAGCCTCTCCGCGGGGCCACAAGAGACCCAGTACTTC
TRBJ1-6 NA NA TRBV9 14 CASSVEGFSSPLHF TGTGCCAGCAGCGTAGAAGGGTTTTCTTCACCCCTCCACTTT
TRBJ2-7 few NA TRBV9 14 CASQPRDGSYEQYF TGTGCCAGCCAACCCCGGGACGGCTCCTACGAGCAGTACTTC
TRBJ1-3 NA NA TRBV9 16 CASSAGTTFSGNTIYF TGTGCCAGCAGCGCCGGGACAACCTTCTCTGGAAACACCATATATTTT
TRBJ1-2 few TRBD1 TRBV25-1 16 CASSYTGTGVNYGYTF TGTGCCAGCAGTTACACCGGGACAGGGGTCAACTATGGCTACACCTTC